This T cell receptor (beta chain) was sequenced in a study of T cell responses to AZD1222 COVID-19 vaccine. TCRdb keeps only in-frame clones here, not all; method: immunoSEQ multiplex PCR. The sample includes 170,000 or so clones, roughly 88% seen only once; the top ten take around 10%. In the case of this clone: Antigen: not known.

Whole-study results and caveats: Clonal diversity was possibly underestimated, and the donors were mostly white British, with more females. Repertoires were sampled only after the peak T cell response. There were vaccine-associated CD4 TCRs across spike, dominant at 160-218 and 743-854.

The germline gives CDR1 SEHNR, CDR2 FQNEAQ (reference sequence). V was clipped by 5 bases and J by 4 bases, with 12 bases between them. The CDR3 loop spans 14 amino acids. The chain carries TRBV7-9 and TRBJ2-1; maybe TRBD2 (6 bases). This TCR was recovered from an adult who received the AZD1222 COVID-19 vaccine. The sequenced sample was peripheral blood, obtained 28 days after the second AZD1222 dose. CDR3 DNA: TGTGCCAGCAGCCGGGCGGGGACTTACAATGAGCAGTTCTTC. Amino acids: CASSRAGTYNEQFF.